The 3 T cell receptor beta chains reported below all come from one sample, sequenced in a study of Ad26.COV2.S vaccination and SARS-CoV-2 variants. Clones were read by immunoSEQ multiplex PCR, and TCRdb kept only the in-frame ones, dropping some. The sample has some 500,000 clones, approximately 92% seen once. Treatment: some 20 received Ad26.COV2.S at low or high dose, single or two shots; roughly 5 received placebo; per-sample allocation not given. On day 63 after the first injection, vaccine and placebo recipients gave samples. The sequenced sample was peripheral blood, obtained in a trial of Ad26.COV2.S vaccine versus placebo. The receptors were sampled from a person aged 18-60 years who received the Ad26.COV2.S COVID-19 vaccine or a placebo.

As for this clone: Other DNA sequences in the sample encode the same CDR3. DNA of the CDR3: TGCAGTGCTCCTTTAGGGGATACGCAGTATTTT. It codes for CSAPLGDTQYF. V is TRBV20-1 and J is TRBJ2-3, with D unresolved. The CDR3 is made up of 11 amino acids. The V end was cut by 5 bases, the J end by 6 bases, with 9 bases between. Germline assignment: CDR1 DFQATT and CDR2 SNEGSKA (reference sequence).

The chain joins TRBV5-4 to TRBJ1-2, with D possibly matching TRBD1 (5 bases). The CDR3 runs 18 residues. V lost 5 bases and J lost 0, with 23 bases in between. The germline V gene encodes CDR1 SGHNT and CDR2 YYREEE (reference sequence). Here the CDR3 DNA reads TGTGCCAGCAGGTTCAGGGCCTGGACGGCTACCTCTAACTATGGCTACACCTTC. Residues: CASRFRAWTATSNYGYTF.

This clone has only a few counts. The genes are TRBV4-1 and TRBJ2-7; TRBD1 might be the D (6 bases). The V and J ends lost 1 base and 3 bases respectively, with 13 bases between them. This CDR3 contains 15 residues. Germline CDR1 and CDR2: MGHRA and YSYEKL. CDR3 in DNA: TGCGCCAGCAGCCAAGCTCAGGGGAGCGGCTACGAGCAGTACGTC. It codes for CASSQAQGSGYEQYV.